This passage covers 22 T cell receptor beta chains from one sample sequenced in a study of T cells after yellow fever vaccination. TCRdb fed the 5' RACE reads into MiXCR, producing one record per CDR3 protein. The sample has about 330,000 distinct CDR3 sequences; approximately 8% are singletons. The starting material was PBMCs, obtained about 49 days after the first yellow fever vaccination. All receptors derive from a man aged 18 to 29 who received the YFV17D yellow fever vaccine.

The chain links TRBV12-3 or TRBV12-4 to TRBJ1-3; weak D call: TRBD1 (5 bases). This CDR3 comprises 15 residues. The ends were cut back, 6 bases at V and 2 bases at J, with 14 bases in the middle. The CDR3: CASSPPGRAGNTIYF. The CDR3 DNA reads as TGTGCCAGCAGCCCCCCAGGGAGGGCTGGAAACACCATATATTTT.

The chain joins TRBV5-1 to TRBJ2-1; 7 nucleotides match TRBD1. The CDR3 extends over 15 amino acids. Trimming cost V 4 bases and J 8 bases; bases outside gene matches: 12. From germline, CDR1 is SGHRS and CDR2 YFSETQ. CDR3 loop: CASSREDREVDEQFF. CDR3 bases: TGCGCCAGCAGCAGGGAAGACAGGGAAGTCGATGAGCAGTTCTTC.

This clonotype was seen a few times. The rearrangement links TRBV27 to TRBJ2-1; possibly TRBD2 for D (6 bases). The CDR3 sequence is 15 residues long. The V end lost 5 bases, the J end lost 6 bases, and 17 bases lay between the germline ends. Germline V lookup: CDR1 MNHEY, CDR2 SMNVEV (reference sequence). The CDR3 loop is CASSVETRMGNEQFF. CDR3 bases: TGTGCCAGCAGTGTAGAGACTAGAATGGGCAATGAGCAGTTCTTC.

The V gene is TRBV7-3, the J gene TRBJ2-1; TRBD2 is a possible D gene (6 bases). The CDR3 length is 12 residues. The germline V gene encodes CDR1 SGHTA and CDR2 FQGTGA. Trimming took 1 base from V and 12 from J, leaving 10 bases between them. The CDR3 region has the DNA TGTGCCAGCAGCTTAAGTGGGACTTCGCAGTTCTTC. Protein sequence: CASSLSGTSQFF.

The chain recombines TRBV6-2 or TRBV6-3 with TRBJ1-4; no clear D. The CDR3 covers 14 residues. Germline V gene data show CDR1 as MNHEY and CDR2 as SVGEGT. V was cut by 6 bases and J by 7 bases, with 15 bases left in between. The CDR3 DNA is TGTGCCAGCAGCCTCCAACTCGGTGTTGAAAAACTGTTTTTT. It encodes CASSLQLGVEKLFF.

V usage is TRBV7-6 and J usage is TRBJ2-3, with 7 bases lining up with TRBD2. The CDR3 covers 15 residues. Germline lookup yields CDR1 SGHVS and CDR2 FNYEAQ. Germline trimming cut 6 bases from V and 3 bases from J; bases unmatched to any gene: 9. CDR3 coding DNA: TGTGCCAGCAGTCCTGGCGGGGGTTTTACAGATACGCAGTATTTT. It specifies CASSPGGGFTDTQYF.

This clonotype was seen more than once but under ten times. The chain combines TRBV28 with TRBJ1-6; tentatively, D is TRBD1 (6 bases). Germline V CDR1 and CDR2: MDHEN, SYDVKM. V lost 1 base to trimming and J lost 9 bases, with 16 bases between them. CDR3 length: 16 amino acids. The DNA for the CDR3 is TGTGCCAGCAGTTTATTTTTGACAGGTTTGTCTTCACCCCTCCACTTT. As protein: CASSLFLTGLSSPLHF.

This clonotype was seen a handful of times. The chain has TRBV20-1 and TRBJ1-5; the D is unclear. The CDR3 extends over 21 amino acids. V was trimmed by 3 bases and J by 0 bases, leaving 30 bases between them. Germline-derived CDR1 and CDR2 are DFQATT and SNEGSKA (reference sequence). The CDR3 DNA reads TGCAGTGCTAGTCGTCGGCGCGGTCGGTTCGACTACTTATATAGCAATCAGCCCCAGCATTTT. This gives the protein CSASRRRGRFDYLYSNQPQHF.

This clonotype was counted at least ten times. CDR3 DNA sequence: TGTGCCAGCAGTCGTACAGGGCTGGGGGAGACCCAGTACTTC. Protein sequence: CASSRTGLGETQYF. The genes are TRBV12-3 or TRBV12-4 and TRBJ2-5; D perhaps matches TRBD1 (6 bases). This CDR3 contains 14 residues. V lost 5 bases, J lost 5 bases, and 15 bases lay in between.

Turning to this clonotype: A much larger clone lies one base from this, so it may be a read error. The gene calls are TRBV5-5 and TRBJ2-2; D may be TRBD1 (6 bases). The length of the CDR3 is 15 residues. Germline V gene data show CDR1 as SGHKS and CDR2 as YYEKEE (reference sequence). DNA for the CDR3: TGTGCCAGCAGCTTGAGCATCAGGGACACCGGGGAGCTGTCTTTT. Protein product: CASSLSIRDTGELSF. The whole variable domain, filled in from reference TRBV5-5 and TRBJ2-2, reads DAGVTQSPTHLIKTRGQQVTLRCSPISGHKSVSWYQQVLGQGPQFIFQYYEKEERGRGNFPDRFSARQFPNYSSELNVNALLLGDSALYLCASSLSIRDTGELSFGEGSRLTVL.

The rearrangement links TRBV30 to TRBJ1-5; 7 nucleotides match TRBD1. The trim removed 2 bases at V and 6 bases at J, leaving 4 bases unmatched. The CDR3 length is 13 residues. Germline V gene lookup returns CDR1 GTSNPN and CDR2 SVGIG (reference sequence). DNA of the CDR3: TGTGCCTGGAGTCGACAGGGTGTTCAGCCCCAGCATTTT. It translates to CAWSRQGVQPQHF.

The sample holds a few counts of this clonotype. The chain links TRBV5-4 to TRBJ2-5; 8 bases agree with TRBD2. Trimming removed 1 base from V and 6 bases from J; junction bases left unmatched: 11. Germline loops: CDR1 SGHNT, CDR2 YYREEE (reference sequence). The CDR3 contains 16 residues. CDR3 sequence (DNA): TGTGCCAGCAGCTTGAAGCTAGCGGGCCTCGAGAAGACCCAGTACTTC. Protein: CASSLKLAGLEKTQYF.

The genes are TRBV20-1 and TRBJ2-3; TRBD2 matches 11 bases. The CDR3 spans 17 residues. V lost 6 bases, J lost 5 bases, and 16 bases stayed unmatched. Germline CDR1 is DFQATT and CDR2 is SNEGSKA (reference sequence). The CDR3 loop is CSATGSGTSGGLDTQYF. CDR3 DNA: TGCAGTGCCACGGGATCGGGTACTAGCGGGGGTTTAGATACGCAGTATTTT.

The CDR3 DNA reads TGCAGCTCCGAGGTAGGGTTCTATAACGAGCAGTACGTC. Translated, it gives CSSEVGFYNEQYV. V is TRBV29-1 and J is TRBJ2-7; no firm D call. The CDR3 runs to 13 residues. CDR1 and CDR2 from the germline V gene are SQVTM and ANQGSEA. The V gene lost 8 bases and the J gene lost 5 bases, with 19 bases spanning the gap.

This clonotype was seen a few times. This CDR3 reads CASSPRDRGHQPQHF. The CDR3 DNA reads as TGCGCCAGCAGCCCACGGGATCGGGGTCATCAGCCCCAGCATTTT. The rearrangement uses TRBV4-1 and TRBJ1-5; D uncertain. The CDR3 is 15 amino acids. The germline gives CDR1 MGHRA, CDR2 YSYEKL. Trimming shortened V by 4 bases and J by 5 bases, and 15 bases separated the two germline ends.

This clonotype has ten or more counts. V gene TRBV4-2 combines with J gene TRBJ1-4; 8 positions agree with TRBD1. The CDR3 is 14 residues long. J lost 7 bases, V lost 0 bases, and 1 base had no gene match. Germline CDR1 is LGHNA and CDR2 is YNFKEQ. This CDR3 is CASSQDRGREKLFF. The CDR3 nucleotides are TGTGCCAGCAGCCAAGACAGGGGGCGTGAAAAACTGTTTTTT.

The chain carries TRBV6-2 or TRBV6-3 and TRBJ1-2; D remains unclear. V lost 7 bases and J lost 4, with 25 bases in between. Germline CDR1 and CDR2: MNHEY and SVGEGT. There are 17 residues in the CDR3. CDR3 sequence reads: CASTLRHHAERIYGYTF. The CDR3, as DNA: TGTGCCAGCACCCTCCGACATCACGCGGAGCGTATCTATGGCTACACCTTC.

The sample holds a few counts of this clonotype. The chain carries TRBV21-1 and TRBJ1-1. TRBV21-1 is given as a pseudogene. The CDR3 contains 15 residues. The CDR3 DNA is TGTGCCAGCAGCATTTCGGGTGACCATCCTCCTGGAGCTTTCTTT. Its translation: CASSISGDHPPGAFF.

This clonotype was seen a few times. The V and J genes are TRBV5-1 and TRBJ2-3, with no clear D. The V end lost 9 bases, the J end lost 0 bases, and 11 bases lay between the germline ends. Germline V gene lookup returns CDR1 SGHRS and CDR2 YFSETQ. The CDR3 is 13 amino acids. Here the CDR3 reads CATANRSTDTQYF. The CDR3 region has the DNA TGCGCCACGGCCAACCGGAGCACAGATACGCAGTATTTT.

The chain combines TRBV6-5 with TRBJ1-2; tentative D call: TRBD1 (6 bases). V lost 4 bases and J lost 7, with 13 bases in between. Germline CDR1 MNHEY, CDR2 SVGAGI. CDR3 length: 13 residues. The CDR3 bases are TGTGCCAGCAGTTCCCAGGGGCGGTCTGGCTACACCTTC. Protein sequence: CASSSQGRSGYTF.

The V gene is TRBV24-1, the J gene TRBJ1-2, with D tentatively TRBD1 (5 bases). Germline V gene sequence: CDR1 KGHDR, CDR2 SFDVKD. The V end was cut by 4 bases, the J end by 3 bases, with 11 bases between. This CDR3 has 14 residues. This CDR3 is CATSDWDGYYGYTF. The CDR3 nucleotides are TGTGCCACCAGTGACTGGGACGGTTACTATGGCTACACCTTC.

The V and J genes are TRBV19 and TRBJ2-7; D call uncertain. V was shortened by 3 bases and J by 0 bases, with 12 bases between the two germline ends. Germline CDR1 and CDR2: LNHDA and SQIVND (reference sequence). The CDR3 is 15 amino acids. The CDR3 region is CASSIGHLSSYEQYF. CDR3 sequence (DNA): TGTGCCAGTAGTATTGGGCATTTGAGCTCCTACGAGCAGTACTTC. Based on the CDR3 plus reference TRBV19 and TRBJ2-7, the full variable domain is DGGITQSPKYLFRKEGQNVTLSCEQNLNHDAMYWYRQDPGQGLRLIYYSQIVNDFQKGDIAEGYSVSREKKESFPLTVTSAQKNPTAFYLCASSIGHLSSYEQYFGPGTRLTVT.